Below, one TCR beta chain is given with its context. Its antigen is as yet unknown. This CDR3 has 18 amino acids. Per the germline V gene, CDR1 is MNHNS and CDR2 is SASEGT. The V and J ends lost 3 bases and 4 bases, in that order; junction bases with no gene match: 13. The sample belongs to a study of blood T cells in healthy people across ages. Study results and limitations: Observed TCR beta diversity showed a strong correlation with the percentage of naive T cells as measured by flow cytometry. The study could not conclusively compare naive and antigen-experienced cells, given its unsorted PBMCs. The study lacked donor CMV status, which possibly confounded expanded clonotype changes.

The authors ran a second PCR of roughly 7 to 11 cycles using a sample-barcoded 5' primer and a J-beta primer mix. MiXCR, run by TCRdb on the 5' RACE reads, gives a single entry per CDR3 protein. The sample comprises over 600,000 distinct CDR3 sequences, 21% of which are singletons, and roughly 3.6% rests with the top ten. Samples each yielded at least 6 micrograms of total RNA. The chain uses TRBV6-1 and TRBJ2-3; 10 positions match TRBD2. Sequencing was done on a sample of blood. The TCR was taken from a man between 65 and 79 years old in good health. CDR3 loop: CASSDTQWASGSADTQYF. In nucleotides, the CDR3 is TGTGCCAGCAGTGACACCCAATGGGCTAGCGGGAGTGCAGATACGCAGTATTTT.